This paragraph reports one TCR beta chain. This sample stems from a study of blood T cell repertoires in COVID-19. Study in general: Both acute and convalescent COVID-19 samples were obtained from the United States, Italy and Spain. The cDNA or gDNA used as material had been derived from T cells, B-cell-depleted T cells, or PBMCs.

In the study's own analysis: The assay estimated nucleated cells by amplifying reference gene primers. The assay was immunoSEQ multiplex PCR, and TCRdb's table has in-frame clones only and misses some. Clonal size and the V and J genes are those of that table, whereas D and trimming came from the DNA. The sample yields about 190,000 clones, around 85% seen once. The specimen sequenced was peripheral blood. The clonotype comes from a man aged 50 to 59 who had recovered from COVID-19.

Here the CDR3 DNA reads TGTGCCAGGTCCGCGGTTGGAAACACCATATATTTT. Translation gives CARSAVGNTIYF. The V gene is TRBV2, the J gene TRBJ1-3, with unresolved D. Germline V gene lookup returns CDR1 SNHLY and CDR2 FYNNEI. The V and J ends lost 9 bases and 3 bases respectively, with 9 bases between them. The CDR3 is 12 residues long.